Below, 7 T cell receptor beta chains from the same sample are listed, as sequenced in a study of cytomegalovirus exposure and HLA in healthy donors (dated by TCRdb to the late 2010s). Library creation used the immunoSEQ multiplex PCR assay. For the multiplex PCR, a mixture combining 60 forward primers for TCR Vbeta segments and 13 reverse primers for TCR Jbeta segments was used. Entries here come from immuneACCESS through TCRdb and include only in-frame sequences with V and J called. Some clones fail to appear in such tables; in the studies checked, an unresolved V gene covers under half of the shortfall, and the cause of the remainder is unknown. The sample contains fewer than 200,000 clones, roughly 75% of them found a single time. Of the sample, under 7.5% falls within the top ten clones. Source material: PBMCs. These receptor sequences come from a man aged 40-55 years in good health and CMV-seronegative.

The chain links TRBV5-4 to TRBJ2-7; the match to TRBD2 covers 13 bases. The CDR3 totals 15 residues. Germline V gene data show CDR1 as SGHNT and CDR2 as YYREEE (reference sequence). The J segment lost 3 bases and the V segment lost 4 bases, leaving 4 bases of the junction unmatched. CDR3: CASSRGTSGIYEQYF. The CDR3 nucleotides read TGTGCCAGCAGCCGGGGGACTAGCGGGATCTACGAGCAGTACTTC.

The chain links TRBV7-2 to TRBJ1-3; D is unresolved. Deletions cut 5 bases from V and 5 bases from J, with 10 bases between. The CDR3 covers 13 residues. The germline V gene encodes CDR1 SGHTA and CDR2 FQGNSA. The CDR3 loop reads CASSSPNRNTIYF. In DNA, the CDR3 is TGTGCCAGCAGCAGCCCGAACCGAAACACCATATATTTT.

The chain couples TRBV19 to TRBJ1-5, with D tentatively TRBD1 (5 bases). Deletions cut 5 bases from V and 2 bases from J, with 19 bases between. The CDR3 sequence is 17 residues long. Looked up from germline, CDR1 is LNHDA and CDR2 is SQIVND (reference sequence). This chain's CDR3 is CASSPNVGGIGNQPQHF. CDR3 DNA: TGTGCCAGTAGTCCCAACGTCGGGGGTATTGGCAATCAGCCCCAGCATTTT.

The chain is built from TRBV7-6 and TRBJ1-1, with a weak D call TRBD1 (5 bases). Trimming removed 4 bases from V and 2 bases from J, with 14 bases in between. The CDR3 has 15 amino acids. Germline CDR1 is SGHVS and CDR2 is FNYEAQ. This CDR3 reads CASSWGQGGNTEAFF. CDR3 coding DNA: TGTGCCAGCAGCTGGGGCCAGGGAGGAAACACTGAAGCTTTCTTT.

This clone turned up a few times. The CDR3 nucleotides are TGCGCCAGCAGCTTGGAACAGGGGAACACTGAAGCTTTCTTT. The encoded protein is CASSLEQGNTEAFF. V and J are TRBV5-1 and TRBJ1-1; TRBD1 is a possible D gene (6 bases). The CDR3 spans 14 residues. Deletions cut 0 bases from V and 1 base from J, with 7 bases between. CDR1 and CDR2 from the germline V gene are SGHRS and YFSETQ.

This chain connects TRBV7-9 to TRBJ2-1, with 10 bases matching TRBD2. The CDR3 loop spans 15 amino acids. Germline values: CDR1 SEHNR, CDR2 FQNEAQ (reference sequence). The J segment lost 7 bases and the V segment lost 2 bases, leaving 5 bases of the junction unmatched. CDR3 protein: CASSLLAGGVNEQFF. The DNA of the CDR3 is TGTGCCAGCAGCTTATTAGCGGGGGGAGTGAATGAGCAGTTCTTC.

The V gene is TRBV11-3, the J gene TRBJ2-2; tentative D call: TRBD2 (7 bases). V was trimmed by 6 bases and J by 5 bases, leaving 16 bases between them. CDR1 and CDR2 (germline): SGHNT, YENEEA. This CDR3 has 15 amino acids. The DNA of the CDR3 is TGTGCCAGCAGTCTAGGGGGGGCCGGGACCGGGGAGCTGTTTTTT. It translates to CASSLGGAGTGELFF.